These 5 T cell receptor beta chains originate from one sample sequenced in a study of post-analysis software for immune sequencing data. Findings and limits, study-wide: A few TRBV segments were significantly more frequent in patients than in controls. TRBV5-6, TRBV5-1 and TRBV20-1 were among these segments.

Included in the TCR beta cDNA libraries were unique molecular identifiers. TCRdb ran MiXCR on the PCR reads and lists one entry per CDR3 protein. Of hundreds of thousands of distinct CDR3 sequences in the sample, 39% are singletons; the top ten hold approximately 7.1%. Antigens of these TCRs are unknown. Sequenced material: blood. These receptors were taken from a girl aged 2 to 9 with multiple sclerosis.

The rearrangement joins TRBV5-1 to TRBJ2-1; D may be TRBD1 (6 bases). This CDR3 region has 15 residues. V shed 0 bases and J shed 2 bases, with 9 bases lying between them. Per the germline V gene, CDR1 is SGHRS and CDR2 is YFSETQ. The CDR3 bases are TGCGCCAGCAGCTTGGGGACAGTCACCTACAATGAGCAGTTCTTC. Translating gives CASSLGTVTYNEQFF.

This chain connects TRBV28 to TRBJ2-5; 8 bases match TRBD2. The J call is doubtful: the DNA matches TRBJ2-7 better. The CDR3 runs 16 residues. The germline gives CDR1 MDHEN, CDR2 SYDVKM. This CDR3 is CASSFGGERGAYEQYF. In nucleotides, the CDR3 is TGTGCCAGCAGTTTCGGGGGGGAAAGAGGGGCTTACGAGCAGTACTTC.

Only a few counts were recorded for this clonotype. This sequence joins TRBV5-1 and TRBJ2-7, with D tentatively TRBD1 (6 bases). Germline CDR1 and CDR2: SGHRS and YFSETQ. V lost 0 bases and J 3 bases, leaving 13 bases between the germline ends. The CDR3 is made up of 15 amino acids. The CDR3 reads CASSLGWDTVYEQYF. Written as DNA, the CDR3 is TGCGCCAGCAGCTTGGGGTGGGACACCGTCTACGAGCAGTACTTC.

This sequence joins TRBV6-2 or TRBV6-3 and TRBJ2-5; a possible D gene is TRBD2 (5 bases). The germline gives CDR1 MNHEY, CDR2 SVGEGT. The V gene lost 5 bases and the J gene lost 2 bases, with 15 bases spanning the gap. The CDR3 covers 15 residues. This CDR3 is CASSLDGLSQETQYF. In DNA form, the CDR3 reads TGTGCCAGCAGTCTGGACGGACTCTCACAAGAGACCCAGTACTTC.

This clonotype has just a few counts. Mismatch with germline at one junction end may stem from a read error. The chain uses TRBV7-7 and TRBJ2-3; TRBD1 matches 11 bases. Germline V lookup: CDR1 SSHAT, CDR2 FNYEAQ (reference sequence). There are 13 residues in the CDR3. CDR3 region: CASSTDRGREQYF. The CDR3 nucleotides read TGTGCTAGCAGCACGGACAGGGGGCGAGAGCAGTATTTT.